This TCR beta chain emerged from a study of blood T cell repertoires in COVID-19. Looking at the study overall: The samples span acute and convalescent COVID-19 from the United States, Italy and Spain. Sources were T cells, B-cell-depleted T cells, or PBMCs; the material itself was cDNA or gDNA.

The germline V gene encodes CDR1 MDHEN and CDR2 SYDVKM. V was clipped by 6 bases and J by 1 base, with 13 bases between them. The CDR3 is made up of 14 amino acids. Authors' methods: Estimation of nucleated cell counts was performed using reference gene primer amplification. Assay used: immunoSEQ multiplex PCR; TCRdb lists only in-frame clones, some missing. V, J and clone size are those of that table, while D and trimming were read from the DNA. The sample includes 91,000 or so clones, just over 85% seen only once; the top ten take 10% to 15%. This TCR came from a woman aged 55-75 years in a cohort sampled during active or convalescent COVID-19. This chain connects TRBV28 to TRBJ2-7; D is perhaps TRBD1 (6 bases). What was sequenced was peripheral blood. CDR3 coding DNA: TGTGCCAGCAGCCTAGTCGGACAGTCCTACGAGCAGTACTTC. It codes for CASSLVGQSYEQYF.